This TCR beta chain originates from a study of T cell changes during pregnancy in multiple sclerosis. TCRdb's copy holds only in-frame clones and misses some; the assay was immunoSEQ multiplex PCR. The sample holds more than 50,000 clones, about 88% seen once. Trimming cost V 4 bases and J 5 bases, with 21 bases left between them. The CDR3 runs to 16 residues. Germline V gives CDR1 MGHRA, CDR2 YSYEKL. Specimen: peripheral blood, collected in the first trimester of pregnancy. V gene TRBV4-1 combines with J gene TRBJ2-7; maybe TRBD2 (7 bases). This sequence was found in a female donor in good health, enrolled as a control in a pregnancy study. The CDR3 bases are TGCGCCAGCAGCCTATCTTCGGGGGGCACCATCAACGAGCAGTACTTC. Translation: CASSLSSGGTINEQYF.